The 20 T cell receptor beta chains below come from one sample, sequenced in a study of cytomegalovirus exposure and HLA in healthy donors. PCR employed 60 Vbeta and 13 Jbeta primers. Assay: immunoSEQ multiplex PCR; the TCRdb copy retains only in-frame clones and omits some. The sample contains 150,000 to 200,000 clones, approximately 80% of which appear only once. The sequencing input was PBMCs. The origin of the receptors is a woman between 40 and 50 years old in good health and CMV-seronegative.

The chain uses TRBV11-3 and TRBJ1-1; D gene ambiguous. Germline V gives CDR1 SGHNT, CDR2 YENEEA. V was shortened by 4 bases and J by 7 bases, with 13 bases between the two germline ends. The CDR3 sequence is 13 residues long. The CDR3 here is CASSSGFPSEAFF. The CDR3 DNA is TGTGCCAGCAGCTCCGGGTTCCCCAGTGAAGCTTTCTTT.

The chain is built from TRBV10-2 and TRBJ1-3, with 7 positions matching TRBD1. The germline V gene has CDR1 WSHSY and CDR2 SAAADI. CDR3 length equals 14 residues. V was pared by 9 bases and J by 7 bases, with 12 bases of the junction left unmatched. CDR3 protein: CASTGEVDGNTIYF. Here the CDR3 DNA reads TGCGCCAGTACAGGGGAGGTGGATGGGAACACCATATATTTT.

The V gene is TRBV7-9, the J gene TRBJ2-1; tentatively, D is TRBD1 (6 bases). CDR1 SEHNR and CDR2 FQNEAQ come from the germline V gene (reference sequence). V lost 5 bases and J lost 8, with 10 bases in between. CDR3 length: 12 residues. The CDR3 protein is CASSPEGDEQFF. The CDR3 region has the DNA TGTGCCAGCAGCCCCGAGGGGGATGAGCAGTTCTTC.

The chain combines TRBV7-2 with TRBJ2-5, with D maybe TRBD1 (5 bases). Germline-derived CDR1 and CDR2 are SGHTA and FQGNSA. Between the trimmed V and J ends, which lost 5 bases and 5 bases, there was a span of 27 bases. The CDR3 covers 18 residues. This chain's CDR3 is CASSRGAGSYGVGETQYF. The DNA of the CDR3 is TGTGCCAGCAGCCGTGGGGCCGGAAGTTATGGGGTGGGTGAGACCCAGTACTTC.

This chain links TRBV29-1 with TRBJ1-5; D is ambiguous. From germline, CDR1 is SQVTM and CDR2 ANQGSEA. The CDR3 totals 14 residues. Trimming pared 6 bases from V and 3 bases from J, leaving 15 bases between. The CDR3 bases are TGCAGCGTCTCCATCGGGTCCCTCAATCAGCCCCAGCATTTT. The encoded protein is CSVSIGSLNQPQHF.

This rearrangement joins TRBV19 to TRBJ2-2; no reliable D call. The V gene's germline CDR1 is LNHDA and CDR2 SQIVND (reference sequence). There are 11 residues in the CDR3. The V gene lost 8 bases and the J gene lost 7 bases, with 8 bases spanning the gap. CDR3 nucleotides: TGTGCCAGTGGAGTAGGCGGGGAGCTGTTTTTT. Residues: CASGVGGELFF.

V is TRBV6-6 and J is TRBJ2-2; TRBD2 might be the D (7 bases). The CDR3 runs to 14 residues. Germline V gene lookup returns CDR1 MNHNY and CDR2 SVGAGI (reference sequence). Trimming shortened V by 3 bases and J by 8 bases, and 13 bases separated the two germline ends. This chain's CDR3 is CASSYPGRGGELFF. Written as DNA, the CDR3 is TGTGCCAGCAGTTATCCGGGGAGGGGGGGGGAGCTGTTTTTT.

The rearrangement uses TRBV10-2 and TRBJ2-2; 9 positions agree with TRBD2. The ends lost 7 bases at V and 2 bases at J; junction bases unmatched: 5. CDR3 length equals 15 residues. The germline V gene encodes CDR1 WSHSY and CDR2 SAAADI. Here the CDR3 DNA reads TGCGCCAGCACCAATAGCGGGGGTAACACCGGGGAGCTGTTTTTT. Residues: CASTNSGGNTGELFF.

V usage is TRBV11-2 and J usage is TRBJ2-1; TRBD2 agrees at 12 bases. Germline V CDR1 and CDR2: SGHAT, FQNNGV. The J segment lost 7 bases and the V segment lost 5 bases, leaving 6 bases of the junction unmatched. CDR3 length: 15 amino acids. The CDR3 nucleotides read TGTGCCAGCAGCCCTAGCGGGGGGGCAGGAAATGAGCAGTTCTTC. It yields the protein CASSPSGGAGNEQFF.

This clone was observed once. The rearrangement uses TRBV28 and TRBJ1-2; D remains unclear. The CDR3 sequence is 14 residues long. The ends were cut back, 6 bases at V and 4 bases at J, with 15 bases in the middle. Looked up from germline, CDR1 is MDHEN and CDR2 is SYDVKM. CDR3 amino acids: CASRINSIGYGYTF. CDR3 DNA: TGTGCCAGCAGAATAAACAGTATTGGCTATGGCTACACCTTC.

The chain combines TRBV29-1 with TRBJ1-2; D unresolved. The CDR3 is 11 residues long. The germline V gene encodes CDR1 SQVTM and CDR2 ANQGSEA. V was shortened by 0 bases and J by 5 bases, with 4 bases between the two germline ends. CDR3 bases: TGCAGCGTTGAAGATCCGTATGGCTACACCTTC. This gives the protein CSVEDPYGYTF.

CDR3 DNA sequence: TGTGCCAGCAGACAGAACAGGGCTGAGCAGTTCTTC. It specifies CASRQNRAEQFF. The gene calls are TRBV6-1 and TRBJ2-1; D may be TRBD1 (6 bases). The CDR3 length is 12 residues. Germline V gives CDR1 MNHNS, CDR2 SASEGT. V gave up 6 bases and J gave up 9 bases, with 12 bases separating them.

The V call is TRBV9, the J call TRBJ1-6; D might be TRBD1 (5 bases). The CDR3 runs to 18 residues. The V gene lost 3 bases and the J gene lost 1 base, with 17 bases spanning the gap. Germline V CDR1 and CDR2: SGDLS, YYNGEE. The CDR3 region has the DNA TGTGCCAGCAGCGGCGGGTTCTCGGGGGAGTCCTATAATTCACCCCTCCACTTT. This translates into CASSGGFSGESYNSPLHF. The variable domain in full, completed from reference TRBV9 and TRBJ1-6, reads DSGVTQTPKHLITATGQRVTLRCSPRSGDLSVYWYQQSLDQGLQFLIQYYNGEERAKGNILERFSAQQFPDLHSELNLSSLELGDSALYFCASSGGFSGESYNSPLHFGNGTRLTVT.

V usage is TRBV11-3 and J usage is TRBJ2-7; TRBD1 matches at 7 bases. CDR1 is SGHNT, CDR2 YENEEA, per germline. The V and J ends lost 5 bases and 4 bases, in that order; junction bases with no gene match: 8. CDR3 size: 14 residues. The CDR3, as DNA: TGTGCCAGCAGCCCGCCGGACAGGACTTACGAGCAGTACTTC. Amino acids: CASSPPDRTYEQYF.

In its sample, this clone was seen once. The chain joins TRBV7-2 to TRBJ1-2, with 8 nucleotides matching TRBD1. V lost 5 bases, J lost 7 bases, and 9 bases stayed unmatched. CDR1 is SGHTA and CDR2 is FQGNSA in the germline V gene. The CDR3 spans 14 residues. The CDR3 coding sequence is TGTGCCAGCAGCCCACAAGGACAGGGATTTGGCTACACCTTC. As protein: CASSPQGQGFGYTF.

The chain has TRBV9 and TRBJ2-1, with 7 bases matching TRBD2. The J segment lost 9 bases and the V segment lost 0 bases, leaving 6 bases of the junction unmatched. CDR1 and CDR2 (germline): SGDLS, YYNGEE. The CDR3 has 14 amino acids. Here the CDR3 reads CASSVVMAGVEQFF. In nucleotides, the CDR3 is TGTGCCAGCAGCGTAGTGATGGCGGGGGTTGAGCAGTTCTTC. The whole variable domain, filled in from reference TRBV9 and TRBJ2-1, reads DSGVTQTPKHLITATGQRVTLRCSPRSGDLSVYWYQQSLDQGLQFLIQYYNGEERAKGNILERFSAQQFPDLHSELNLSSLELGDSALYFCASSVVMAGVEQFFGPGTRLTVL.

This chain links TRBV15 with TRBJ1-5; D is uncertain. V lost 0 bases and J lost 0, with 3 bases in between. This CDR3 is built from 14 residues. Germline V gene data show CDR1 as LNHNV and CDR2 as YYDKDF (reference sequence). The CDR3 region is CATSREYSNQPQHF. The CDR3 DNA reads as TGTGCCACCAGCAGAGAGTATAGCAATCAGCCCCAGCATTTT.

This clone was observed a single time. The chain couples TRBV7-2 to TRBJ2-1; no reliable D call. This CDR3 has 16 residues. With 5 bases removed from V and 2 bases from J, the gap between germline ends came to 16 bases. The germline V gene has CDR1 SGHTA and CDR2 FQGNSA. The CDR3 here is CASSPPGPRPYNEQFF. CDR3 nucleotides: TGTGCCAGCAGCCCCCCCGGTCCCCGCCCCTACAATGAGCAGTTCTTC.

This clone showed up just a few times. The rearrangement links TRBV19 to TRBJ2-1; 14 bases agree with TRBD2. V trimming: 5 bases; J trimming: 5 bases; junction bases outside the gene matches: 5. The CDR3 extends over 16 amino acids. Germline-derived CDR1 and CDR2 are LNHDA and SQIVND (reference sequence). The CDR3 loop is CASSSQTSGRDNEQFF. The CDR3 DNA reads as TGTGCCAGTAGTTCACAGACTAGCGGGAGGGACAATGAGCAGTTCTTC. The variable domain in full, completed from reference TRBV19 and TRBJ2-1, reads DGGITQSPKYLFRKEGQNVTLSCEQNLNHDAMYWYRQDPGQGLRLIYYSQIVNDFQKGDIAEGYSVSREKKESFPLTVTSAQKNPTAFYLCASSSQTSGRDNEQFFGPGTRLTVL.

In its sample, this clone was seen once. V gene TRBV7-9 combines with J gene TRBJ2-7; no clear D. The V and J ends lost 5 bases and 3 bases respectively, with 11 bases between them. The germline V gene encodes CDR1 SEHNR and CDR2 FQNEAQ (reference sequence). The CDR3 consists of 13 residues. CDR3 sequence: CASSPSLLYEQYF. In nucleotides, the CDR3 is TGTGCCAGCAGCCCTTCCCTCCTCTACGAGCAGTACTTC. Complete variable domain (other parts from reference TRBV7-9 and TRBJ2-7): DTGVSQNPRHKITKRGQNVTFRCDPISEHNRLYWYRQTLGQGPEFLTYFQNEAQLEKSRLLSDRFSAERPKGSFSTLEIQRTEQGDSAMYLCASSPSLLYEQYFGPGTRLTVT.